A selection of T cell receptor beta chains follows, all from one sample in a study of CD8 T cells in Susac syndrome. From the immunoSEQ multiplex PCR reads, TCRdb called clonotypes with MiXCR, one entry per CDR3 protein. The sample consists of hundreds of thousands of distinct CDR3 sequences, about 94% of them appearing once. The sequencing sample was made of CD4+ T cells from PBMCs. Receptors were obtained from a human donor with Susac syndrome. CDR3s include the opening cysteine and the closing phenylalanine or tryptophan. D genes are given only for firm matches. Size is stated for part of the rows, as once, few or many counts, or as a class when the clone is expanded.

d_call | j_call | v_call | cdr3_length | clone_size | cdr3_aa | cdr3_nt
NA | TRBJ1-1 | TRBV12-3/TRBV12-4 | 11 | NA | CASSMVSEAFF | TGTGCCAGCAGTATGGTATCTGAAGCTTTCTTT
TRBD1 | TRBJ1-6 | TRBV6-2/TRBV6-3 | 17 | NA | CASSYFGQGAYNSPLHF | TGTGCCAGCAGTTACTTCGGACAGGGGGCCTATAATTCACCCCTCCACTTT
TRBD2 | TRBJ2-5 | TRBV11-2 | 15 | NA | CASSLISGGEETQYF | TGTGCCAGCAGCTTAATAAGCGGGGGCGAAGAGACCCAGTACTTC
TRBD1 | TRBJ1-1 | TRBV12-3/TRBV12-4 | 14 | few | CASTKGQGNTEAFF | TGTGCCAGCACTAAGGGACAGGGGAACACTGAAGCTTTCTTT
NA | TRBJ1-2 | TRBV20-1 | 15 | NA | CSASAQGSSNYGYTF | TGCAGTGCTAGTGCACAGGGCAGTTCTAACTATGGCTACACCTTC
TRBD1 | TRBJ1-2 | TRBV9 | 14 | NA | CASSPLTGSYGYTF | TGTGCCAGCAGCCCCCTGACAGGGAGCTATGGCTACACCTTC
NA | TRBJ1-1 | TRBV29-1 | 10 | NA | CSSGDAEAFF | TGCAGCTCGGGTGATGCTGAAGCTTTCTTT
NA | TRBJ1-6 | TRBV6-2/TRBV6-3 | 14 | NA | CASTKGQPPSPLHF | TGTGCCAGCACAAAAGGACAGCCCCCTTCACCCCTCCACTTT
NA | TRBJ2-3 | TRBV3-1 | 16 | NA | CASSQLYSASTDTQYF | TGTGCCAGCAGCCAACTCTACAGTGCTAGCACAGATACGCAGTATTTT
TRBD1 | TRBJ1-1 | TRBV27 | 13 | few | CASSSTGGTEAFF | TGTGCCAGCAGTTCCACAGGGGGCACTGAAGCTTTCTTT
NA | TRBJ2-7 | TRBV7-2 | 11 | NA | CASTGDHEQYF | TGTGCCAGCACCGGGGACCACGAGCAGTACTTC